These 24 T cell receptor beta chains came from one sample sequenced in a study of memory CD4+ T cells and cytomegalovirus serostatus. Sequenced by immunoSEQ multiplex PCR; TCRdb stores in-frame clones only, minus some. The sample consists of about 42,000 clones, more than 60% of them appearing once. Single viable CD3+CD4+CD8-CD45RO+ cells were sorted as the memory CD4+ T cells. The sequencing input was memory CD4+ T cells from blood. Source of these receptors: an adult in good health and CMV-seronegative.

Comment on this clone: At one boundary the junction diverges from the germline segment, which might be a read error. The CDR3 DNA reads TGTGCCGGCAGCTTACCTTGGGGTGCTGGGTATGGCTACACCTTC. This codes for CAGSLPWGAGYGYTF. The rearrangement uses TRBV5-4 and TRBJ1-2; no clear D gene. Per the germline V gene, CDR1 is SGHNT and CDR2 is YYREEE (reference sequence). This CDR3 comprises 15 residues. The complete variable domain, with remaining parts taken from reference TRBV5-4 and TRBJ1-2, reads ETGVTQSPTHLIKTRGQQVTLRCSSQSGHNTVSWYQQALGQGPQFIFQYYREEENGRGNFPPRFSGLQFPNYSSELNVNALELDDSALYLCAGSLPWGAGYGYTFGSGTRLTVV.

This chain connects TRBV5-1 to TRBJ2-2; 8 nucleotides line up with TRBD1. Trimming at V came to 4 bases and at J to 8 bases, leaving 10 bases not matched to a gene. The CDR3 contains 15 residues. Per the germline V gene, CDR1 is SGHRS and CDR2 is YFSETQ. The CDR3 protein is CASSPGQGRGGELFF. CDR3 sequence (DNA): TGCGCCAGCAGCCCCGGACAGGGCAGGGGAGGGGAGCTGTTTTTT.

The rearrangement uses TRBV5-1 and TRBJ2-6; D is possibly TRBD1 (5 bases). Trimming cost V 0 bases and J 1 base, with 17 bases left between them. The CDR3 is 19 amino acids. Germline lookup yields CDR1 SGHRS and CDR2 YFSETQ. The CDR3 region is CASSLGIRAGWSGANVLTF. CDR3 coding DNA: TGCGCCAGCAGCTTGGGAATCAGGGCAGGGTGGTCTGGGGCCAACGTCCTGACTTTC.

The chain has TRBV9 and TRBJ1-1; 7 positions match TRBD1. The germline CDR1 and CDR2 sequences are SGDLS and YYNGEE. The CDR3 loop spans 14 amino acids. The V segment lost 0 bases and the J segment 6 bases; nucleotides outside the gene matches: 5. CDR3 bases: TGTGCCAGCAGCGTAGCCGACAGGGTGGCTGAAGCTTTCTTT. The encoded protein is CASSVADRVAEAFF.

The CDR3 nucleotides read TGCAGCGTGGCGACAGGTGTCAATGAGCAGTTCTTC. It encodes CSVATGVNEQFF. This sequence joins TRBV29-1 and TRBJ2-1, with D possibly TRBD1 on 6 matching bases. Germline V gives CDR1 SQVTM, CDR2 ANQGSEA. The CDR3 is 12 amino acids. V was shortened by 6 bases and J by 6 bases, with 12 bases between the two germline ends.

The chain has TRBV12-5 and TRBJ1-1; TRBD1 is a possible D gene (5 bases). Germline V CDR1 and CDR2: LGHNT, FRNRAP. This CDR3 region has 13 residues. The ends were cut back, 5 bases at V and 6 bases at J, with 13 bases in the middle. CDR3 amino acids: CASGSDWGAEAFF. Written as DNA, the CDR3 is TGTGCTAGTGGTAGCGATTGGGGGGCTGAAGCTTTCTTT.

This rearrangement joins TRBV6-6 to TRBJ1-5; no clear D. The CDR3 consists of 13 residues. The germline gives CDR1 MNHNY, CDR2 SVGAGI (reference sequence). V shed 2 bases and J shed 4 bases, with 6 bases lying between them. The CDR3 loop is CASSYGQNQPQHF. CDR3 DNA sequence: TGTGCCAGCAGTTACGGGCAGAATCAGCCCCAGCATTTT.

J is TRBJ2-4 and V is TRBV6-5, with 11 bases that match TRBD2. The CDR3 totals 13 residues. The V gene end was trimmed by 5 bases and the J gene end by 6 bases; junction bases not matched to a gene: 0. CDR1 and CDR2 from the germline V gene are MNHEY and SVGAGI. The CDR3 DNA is TGTGCCAGCAGTCTAGCGGGGGGAAACATTCAGTACTTC. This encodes CASSLAGGNIQYF.

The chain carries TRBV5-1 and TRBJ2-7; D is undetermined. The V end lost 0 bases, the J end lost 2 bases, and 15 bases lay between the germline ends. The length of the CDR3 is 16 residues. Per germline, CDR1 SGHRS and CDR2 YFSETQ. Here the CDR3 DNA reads TGCGCCAGCAGCTTGGGGTCTTTAGGTCCCCCCTACGAGCAGTACTTC. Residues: CASSLGSLGPPYEQYF.

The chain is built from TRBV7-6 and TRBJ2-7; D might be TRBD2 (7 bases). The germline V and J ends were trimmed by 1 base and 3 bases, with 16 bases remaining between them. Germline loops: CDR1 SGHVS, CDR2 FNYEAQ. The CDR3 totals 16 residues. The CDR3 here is CASSLGAGALLYEQYF. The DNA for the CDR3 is TGTGCCAGCAGCTTAGGGGCGGGGGCCCTGCTCTACGAGCAGTACTTC. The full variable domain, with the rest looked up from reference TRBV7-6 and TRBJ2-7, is GAGVSQSPRYKVTKRGQDVALRCDPISGHVSLYWYRQALGQGPEFLTYFNYEAQQDKSGLPNDRFSAERPEGSISTLTIQRTEQRDSAMYRCASSLGAGALLYEQYFGPGTRLTVT.

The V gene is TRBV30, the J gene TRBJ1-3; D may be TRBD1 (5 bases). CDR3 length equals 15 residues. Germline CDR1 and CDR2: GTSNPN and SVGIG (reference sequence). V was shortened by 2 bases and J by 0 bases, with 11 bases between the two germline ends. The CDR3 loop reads CAWSLGGFSGNTIYF. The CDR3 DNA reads TGTGCCTGGAGTCTCGGGGGGTTCTCTGGAAACACCATATATTTT.

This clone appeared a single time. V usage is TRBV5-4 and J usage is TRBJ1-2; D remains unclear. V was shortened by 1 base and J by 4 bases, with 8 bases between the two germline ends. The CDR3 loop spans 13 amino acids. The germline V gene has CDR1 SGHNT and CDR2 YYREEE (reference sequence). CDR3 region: CASSLQSLYGYTF. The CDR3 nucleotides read TGTGCCAGCAGCTTGCAGAGTCTCTATGGCTACACCTTC.

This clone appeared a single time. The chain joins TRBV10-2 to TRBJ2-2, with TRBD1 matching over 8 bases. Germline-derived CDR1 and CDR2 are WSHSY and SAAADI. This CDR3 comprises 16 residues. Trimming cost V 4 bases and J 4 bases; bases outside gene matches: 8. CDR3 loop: CASSGGQGAFTGELFF. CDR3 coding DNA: TGCGCCAGCAGTGGGGGGCAGGGGGCGTTCACCGGGGAGCTGTTTTTT.

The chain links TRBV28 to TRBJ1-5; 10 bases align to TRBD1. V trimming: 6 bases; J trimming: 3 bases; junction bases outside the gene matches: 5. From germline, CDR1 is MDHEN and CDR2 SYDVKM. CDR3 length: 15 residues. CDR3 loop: CASSPGQGYNQPQHF. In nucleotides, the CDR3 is TGTGCCAGCAGCCCGGGACAGGGGTACAATCAGCCCCAGCATTTT.

CDR3 coding DNA: TGTGCCAGCAGTGAAGAGGGGATTAGCAATCAGCCCCAGCATTTT. This codes for CASSEEGISNQPQHF. V is TRBV2 and J is TRBJ1-5; weak D call: TRBD1 (5 bases). The germline CDR1 and CDR2 sequences are SNHLY and FYNNEI. V lost 1 base and J 0 bases, leaving 7 bases between the germline ends. The CDR3 sequence is 15 residues long.

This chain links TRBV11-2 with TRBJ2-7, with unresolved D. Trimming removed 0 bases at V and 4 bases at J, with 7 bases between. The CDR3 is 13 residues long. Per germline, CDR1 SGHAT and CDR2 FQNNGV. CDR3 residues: CASSLDGLYEQYF. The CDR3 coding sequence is TGTGCCAGCAGCTTAGACGGCCTTTACGAGCAGTACTTC.

CDR3 in amino acids: CASRVWGNNEQFF. CDR3 in DNA: TGTGCCAGCAGGGTGTGGGGGAACAATGAGCAGTTCTTC. The chain uses TRBV6-5 and TRBJ2-1, with D possibly called TRBD1 or TRBD2 (5 bases each). The CDR3 contains 13 residues. Deletions cut 6 bases from V and 5 bases from J, with 11 bases between. Germline CDR1 reads MNHEY; CDR2 reads SVGAGI.

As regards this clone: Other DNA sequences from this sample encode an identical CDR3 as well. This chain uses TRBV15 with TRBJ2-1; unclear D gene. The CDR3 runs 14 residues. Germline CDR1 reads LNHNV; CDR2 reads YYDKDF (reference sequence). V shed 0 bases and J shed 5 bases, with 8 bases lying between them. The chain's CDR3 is CATSRDGGNNEQFF. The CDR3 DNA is TGTGCCACCAGCAGAGATGGCGGAAACAATGAGCAGTTCTTC.

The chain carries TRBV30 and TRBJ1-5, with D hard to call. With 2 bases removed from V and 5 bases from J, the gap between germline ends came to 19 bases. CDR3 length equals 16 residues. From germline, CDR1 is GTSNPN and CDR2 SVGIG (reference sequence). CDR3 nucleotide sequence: TGTGCCTGGAGTCCCGTCGGGAGCAGACTAGATCAGCCCCAGCATTTT. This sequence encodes CAWSPVGSRLDQPQHF.

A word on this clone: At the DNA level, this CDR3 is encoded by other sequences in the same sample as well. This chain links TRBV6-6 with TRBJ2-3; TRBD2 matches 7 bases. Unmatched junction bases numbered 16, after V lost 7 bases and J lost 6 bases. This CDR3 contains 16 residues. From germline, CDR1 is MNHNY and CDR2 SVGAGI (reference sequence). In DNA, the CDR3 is TGTGCCAGCACGTTGGCTAGCGGAGGGGCGGAGGATACGCAGTATTTT. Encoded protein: CASTLASGGAEDTQYF.

The CDR3 sequence: CASSAVASRSGNTIYF. The CDR3 DNA reads TGCGCCAGCAGTGCTGTGGCCAGCCGCTCTGGAAACACCATATATTTT. The V call is TRBV10-2, the J call TRBJ1-3, with unresolved D. Trimming removed 4 bases from V and 0 bases from J, with 13 bases in between. The CDR3 sequence is 16 residues long. Germline loops: CDR1 WSHSY, CDR2 SAAADI.

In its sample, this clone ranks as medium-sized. In nucleotides, the CDR3 is TGCGCCAGCAGCCAAGTATCTGGGGGCAATCAGCCCCAGCATTTT. Its protein product is CASSQVSGGNQPQHF. The chain recombines TRBV4-1 with TRBJ1-5, with D unresolved. Trimming left V 1 base short and J 2 bases short, with 9 bases between. CDR1 is MGHRA and CDR2 is YSYEKL in the germline V gene. The length of the CDR3 is 15 residues.

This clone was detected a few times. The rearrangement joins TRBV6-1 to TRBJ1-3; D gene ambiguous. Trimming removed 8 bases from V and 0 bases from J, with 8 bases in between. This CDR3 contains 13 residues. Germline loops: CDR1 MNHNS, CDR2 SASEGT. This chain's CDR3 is CASLSSSGNTIYF. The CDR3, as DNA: TGTGCCAGCTTGAGCAGCTCTGGAAACACCATATATTTT.

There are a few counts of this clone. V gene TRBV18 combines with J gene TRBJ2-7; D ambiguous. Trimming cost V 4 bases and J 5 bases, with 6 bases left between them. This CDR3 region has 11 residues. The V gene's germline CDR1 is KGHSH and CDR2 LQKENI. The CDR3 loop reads CASSQQDEQYF. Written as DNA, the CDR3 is TGTGCCAGCTCACAGCAGGACGAGCAGTACTTC.